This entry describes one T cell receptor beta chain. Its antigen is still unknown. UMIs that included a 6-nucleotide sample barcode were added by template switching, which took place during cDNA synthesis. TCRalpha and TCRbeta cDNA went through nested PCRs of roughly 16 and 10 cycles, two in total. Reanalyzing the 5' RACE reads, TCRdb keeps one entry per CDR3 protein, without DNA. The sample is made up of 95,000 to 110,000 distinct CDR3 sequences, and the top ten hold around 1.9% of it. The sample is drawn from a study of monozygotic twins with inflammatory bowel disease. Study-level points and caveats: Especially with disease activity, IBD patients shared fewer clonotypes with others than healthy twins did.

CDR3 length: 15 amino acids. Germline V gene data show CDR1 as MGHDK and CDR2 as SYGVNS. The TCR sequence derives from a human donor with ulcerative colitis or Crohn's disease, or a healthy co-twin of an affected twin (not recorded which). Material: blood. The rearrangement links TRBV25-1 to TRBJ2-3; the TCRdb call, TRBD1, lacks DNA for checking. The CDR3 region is CASSEAGGVLDTQYF.